One and the same sample provided the 15 T cell receptor beta chains below, sequenced in a study of naive and memory T cell subsets. TCR cDNA received a 3' ligated oligonucleotide that carried a UMI. Ligated cDNA underwent four rounds of PCR with nested alpha and beta constant region primers and SP2. MiXCR, applied by TCRdb to the UMI-ligation and nested PCR reads, yields one record per CDR3 protein. In the table there are 750 to 800 distinct CDR3 sequences, 3.7% of which are singletons. This specimen consisted of skin, obtained from a tuberculin skin test site or a saline-injected site (not recorded which). Receptor source: an adult in good health.

This clonotype is medium-sized by share. CDR3 sequence reads: CASSPWDRNFYGYTF. CDR3 bases: TGTGCCAGCAGCCCATGGGACAGAAACTTCTATGGCTACACCTTC. The chain carries TRBV7-2 and TRBJ1-2; 7 bases fit TRBD1. This CDR3 comprises 15 residues. Germline CDR1 is SGHTA and CDR2 is FQGNSA. The V segment lost 5 bases and the J segment 4 bases; nucleotides outside the gene matches: 10.

This clonotype is medium-sized by share. The gene calls are TRBV5-6 and TRBJ1-1, with D maybe TRBD1 (5 bases). Trimming removed 0 bases at V and 4 bases at J, with 13 bases between. From germline, CDR1 is SGHDT and CDR2 YYEEEE. CDR3 length: 15 amino acids. The CDR3 protein is CASSLEQGALTEAFF. CDR3 nucleotides: TGTGCCAGCAGCTTGGAGCAGGGAGCGCTCACTGAAGCTTTCTTT.

By its share, this clonotype is large. The chain couples TRBV12-3 or TRBV12-4 to TRBJ2-5, with D maybe TRBD2 (5 bases). V lost 5 bases to trimming and J lost 1 base, with 17 bases between them. The CDR3 has 16 amino acids. The CDR3 DNA reads TGTGCCAGCAGTCGGTGGGCGCAGGCGGGCCAAGAGACCCAGTACTTC. Protein product: CASSRWAQAGQETQYF.

This clonotype rates as medium-sized. This chain joins TRBV7-2 and TRBJ2-1; 9 nucleotides agree with TRBD2. Germline CDR1 and CDR2: SGHTA and FQGNSA. CDR3 length: 16 amino acids. V lost 4 bases, J lost 2 bases, and 6 bases stayed unmatched. The CDR3 DNA is TGTGCCAGCAGCTCCTCTAGCGGGGCGACCTACAATGAGCAGTTCTTC. It specifies CASSSSSGATYNEQFF.

This clonotype is medium-sized (0.01 to 0.1%) in the sample. The chain links TRBV11-2 to TRBJ2-1; TRBD2 agrees at 13 bases. This CDR3 comprises 17 residues. J was trimmed by 0 bases and V by 5 bases; bases with no gene match: 4. Germline V lookup: CDR1 SGHAT, CDR2 FQNNGV. CDR3 sequence: CASSLRLAGGSYNEQFF. The CDR3 nucleotides are TGTGCCAGCAGCCTCCGACTAGCGGGAGGCTCCTACAATGAGCAGTTCTTC.

By frequency in the sample, this clonotype is large. The CDR3 sequence is CASNIQGAATEAFF. Here the CDR3 DNA reads TGTGCCAGCAACATACAGGGGGCGGCCACTGAAGCTTTCTTT. The V call is TRBV2, the J call TRBJ1-1, with 9 bases fitting TRBD1. Per germline, CDR1 SNHLY and CDR2 FYNNEI. CDR3 length: 14 amino acids. J lost 4 bases, V lost 7 bases, and 7 bases had no gene match.

By share of the sample, this clonotype is medium-sized. A read error is possible here, since a much larger clone lies one base away. The chain combines TRBV25-1 with TRBJ2-5; TRBD2 agrees at 7 bases. The CDR3 loop spans 19 amino acids. The V gene's germline CDR1 is MGHDK and CDR2 SYGVNS. The V and J ends lost 2 bases and 4 bases, in that order; junction bases with no gene match: 19. CDR3 amino acids: CASSERLFLAERRRETQYF. CDR3 sequence (DNA): TGTGCCAGCAGTGAAAGGCTATTTCTAGCGGAGCGCCGGCGAGAGACCCAGTACTTC.

Relative to its sample, this clonotype is medium-sized. J is TRBJ1-5 and V is TRBV6-1, with D perhaps TRBD1 (6 bases). CDR1 is MNHNS, CDR2 SASEGT, per germline. The germline V and J ends were trimmed by 6 bases and 7 bases, with 13 bases remaining between them. The CDR3 loop spans 13 amino acids. CDR3 sequence reads: CASRGQSEQPQHF. The DNA of the CDR3 is TGTGCCAGCAGAGGACAGTCTGAACAGCCCCAGCATTTT.

This clonotype is deemed large (0.1 to 1%). The CDR3 DNA is TGTGCCAGCAGATACAGGGCAACCCAGGGCTATGAGCAGTTCTTC. Amino acids: CASRYRATQGYEQFF. The genes are TRBV28 and TRBJ2-1; weak D call: TRBD1 (6 bases). Germline lookup yields CDR1 MDHEN and CDR2 SYDVKM. This CDR3 comprises 15 residues. The germline V and J ends were trimmed by 6 bases and 8 bases, with 20 bases remaining between them.

This clonotype was seen ten or more times. With a much larger clone just one base away, this may be a read error. The gene calls are TRBV11-2 and TRBJ2-5, with D uncertain. Germline V gene data show CDR1 as SGHAT and CDR2 as FQNNGV. The V and J ends lost 5 bases and 5 bases respectively, with 12 bases between them. This CDR3 spans 13 amino acids. For the CDR3, the DNA is TGTGCCAGCAGCCGAGGTGAGTGGGAGACCCAGTACTTC. Its translation is CASSRGEWETQYF.

By its share, this clonotype is medium-sized. As DNA, the CDR3 is TGCGCCAGTAGGACAGGGTCCTACACGGGCAATGAGCAGTTCTTC. This sequence encodes CASRTGSYTGNEQFF. V usage is TRBV5-1 and J usage is TRBJ2-1; 8 nucleotides agree with TRBD1. V lost 8 bases to trimming and J lost 6 bases; unmatched junction nucleotides: 13. In germline, CDR1 is SGHRS, CDR2 YFSETQ. The CDR3 runs to 15 residues.

This clonotype is labeled large. The CDR3 coding sequence is TGCAGCGTTTCTTATCCCGGGAGGTATGAAAAACTGTTTTTT. Translating gives CSVSYPGRYEKLFF. This rearrangement joins TRBV29-1 to TRBJ1-4, with unresolved D. The germline V gene has CDR1 SQVTM and CDR2 ANQGSEA. V gave up 5 bases and J gave up 6 bases, with 16 bases separating them. The CDR3 has 14 amino acids. Filled out from reference TRBV29-1 and TRBJ1-4, the complete variable domain reads SAVISQKPSRDICQRGTSLTIQCQVDSQVTMMFWYRQQPGQSLTLIATANQGSEATYESGFVIDKFPISRPNLTFSTLTVSNMSPEDSSIYLCSVSYPGRYEKLFFGSGTQLSVL.

In its sample, this clonotype is large (0.1 to 1%). The chain employs TRBV27 and TRBJ2-7; 7 bases align to TRBD2. The CDR3 has 15 residues. J was trimmed by 3 bases and V by 0 bases; bases with no gene match: 5. From germline, CDR1 is MNHEY and CDR2 SMNVEV (reference sequence). The CDR3 DNA reads TGTGCCAGCAGTTTATCTTTAACTAGCGACTACGAGCAGTACTTC. Residues: CASSLSLTSDYEQYF.

Within the sample, this clonotype is medium-sized (0.01 to 0.1%). The rearrangement uses TRBV18 and TRBJ2-7; tentative D call: TRBD2 (5 bases). Germline values: CDR1 KGHSH, CDR2 LQKENI. The V gene lost 5 bases and the J gene lost 5 bases, with 19 bases spanning the gap. The CDR3 spans 15 residues. In DNA form, the CDR3 reads TGTGCCAGCTCAACCGGCGGAGGAGGCCGCAACGAGCAGTACTTC. Protein sequence: CASSTGGGGRNEQYF.

This clonotype is labeled as medium-sized. The gene calls are TRBV5-8 and TRBJ1-4; D is unclear. This CDR3 has 16 residues. V shed 4 bases and J shed 5 bases, with 18 bases lying between them. Germline-derived CDR1 and CDR2 are SGHTS and YDEGEE. The CDR3 region is CASSTDHRVKNEKLFF. The CDR3 coding sequence is TGTGCCAGCAGCACCGACCACAGAGTCAAGAATGAAAAACTGTTTTTT.